The 11 T cell receptor beta chains reported below all come from one sample, sequenced in a study of blood T cell repertoires in COVID-19. Clones were read by immunoSEQ multiplex PCR, and TCRdb kept only the in-frame ones, dropping some. The sample records about 200,000 clones, 75% to 85% being singletons. Sequencing input: peripheral blood. The receptors here all came from a woman aged 40 to 49 with COVID-19, enrolled during active disease.

This clone appeared once. V gene TRBV28 combines with J gene TRBJ2-3, with D possibly being TRBD2 (5 bases). V lost 4 bases to trimming and J lost 1 base, with 15 bases between them. This CDR3 comprises 16 residues. CDR1 is MDHEN, CDR2 SYDVKM, per germline. The chain's CDR3 is CASSSPAGGGTDTQYF. The CDR3 DNA follows: TGTGCCAGCAGTTCCCCGGCGGGTGGGGGCACAGATACGCAGTATTTT.

The rearrangement uses TRBV14 and TRBJ1-1; the D is unclear. Germline CDR1 SGHDN, CDR2 FVKESK. CDR3 length: 15 amino acids. V was cut by 0 bases and J by 4 bases, with 12 bases left in between. This CDR3 reads CASSQEWPQSTEAFF. CDR3 in DNA: TGTGCCAGCAGCCAAGAATGGCCTCAGTCCACTGAAGCTTTCTTT.

The chain has TRBV20-1 and TRBJ1-5; 7 bases line up with TRBD1. V shed 3 bases, J shed 5 bases, and the junction held 7 bases outside the gene matches. Germline lookup yields CDR1 DFQATT and CDR2 SNEGSKA (reference sequence). The CDR3 runs 14 residues. The chain's CDR3 is CSASETGPHQPQHF. The CDR3 bases are TGCAGTGCTAGTGAGACAGGGCCCCATCAGCCCCAGCATTTT.

The chain carries TRBV24-1 and TRBJ2-5, with 11 bases aligning to TRBD1. From germline, CDR1 is KGHDR and CDR2 SFDVKD. This CDR3 spans 16 amino acids. Unmatched junction bases numbered 7, after V lost 3 bases and J lost 5 bases. CDR3 nucleotides: TGTGCCACCAGTGATGGGGGACAGGGGGAGGGGGAGACCCAGTACTTC. Residues: CATSDGGQGEGETQYF.

This clone showed up just a few times. The rearrangement uses TRBV2 and TRBJ2-7, with 9 positions matching TRBD1. The CDR3 extends over 14 amino acids. The germline CDR1 and CDR2 sequences are SNHLY and FYNNEI. The V and J ends lost 7 bases and 3 bases, in that order; junction bases with no gene match: 7. The CDR3 sequence is CASTRQGGNYEQYF. CDR3 nucleotides: TGTGCCAGCACCCGACAGGGGGGCAACTACGAGCAGTACTTC.

The chain uses TRBV15 and TRBJ1-3; D may be TRBD1 (5 bases). V lost 11 bases, J lost 2 bases, and 10 bases lay in between. Per the germline V gene, CDR1 is LNHNV and CDR2 is YYDKDF (reference sequence). The CDR3 has 12 residues. The CDR3 nucleotides read TGTGCCGTCGGAGGGGCTGGAAACACCATATATTTT. Its protein is CAVGGAGNTIYF.

This clone has just one count. The rearrangement links TRBV7-2 to TRBJ2-3; D is perhaps TRBD2 (5 bases). Germline V gene data show CDR1 as SGHTA and CDR2 as FQGNSA. This CDR3 is 15 amino acids long. V dropped 1 base and J dropped 5 bases, with 13 bases sitting between them. CDR3 sequence (DNA): TGTGCCAGCAGCTTAGTCACGACGGGGAAAGATACGCAGTATTTT. Its translation: CASSLVTTGKDTQYF.

The chain employs TRBV7-9 and TRBJ2-7; D remains ambiguous. This CDR3 contains 12 residues. The germline gives CDR1 SEHNR, CDR2 FQNEAQ (reference sequence). Trimming removed 3 bases at V and 2 bases at J, with 5 bases between. CDR3 DNA: TGTGCCAGCAGCTTGGCCACCTACGAGCAGTACTTC. Translating it yields CASSLATYEQYF. Using reference TRBV7-9 and TRBJ2-7 for the parts outside the CDR3, the full variable domain is DTGVSQNPRHKITKRGQNVTFRCDPISEHNRLYWYRQTLGQGPEFLTYFQNEAQLEKSRLLSDRFSAERPKGSFSTLEIQRTEQGDSAMYLCASSLATYEQYFGPGTRLTVT.

The rearrangement joins TRBV2 to TRBJ2-3; TRBD2 is a possible D gene (6 bases). Trimming cost V 5 bases and J 3 bases, with 15 bases left between them. This CDR3 has 15 residues. CDR1 and CDR2 from the germline V gene are SNHLY and FYNNEI. The CDR3 region has the DNA TGTGCCAGCAGTAATCGCCTAGCGCAGACAGATACGCAGTATTTT. It encodes CASSNRLAQTDTQYF.

CDR3 in DNA: TGTGCCAGCAGCTTAGGCGGCATTGGGTCTGGAAACACCATATATTTT. Translation gives CASSLGGIGSGNTIYF. The chain joins TRBV7-2 to TRBJ1-3; D call uncertain. Trimming took 1 base from V and 1 from J, leaving 11 bases between them. The CDR3 contains 16 residues. Germline CDR1 and CDR2: SGHTA and FQGNSA.

This clone was observed a few times. J is TRBJ1-5 and V is TRBV6-6, with 8 bases aligning to TRBD1. Germline-derived CDR1 and CDR2 are MNHNY and SVGAGI (reference sequence). Trimming cost V 6 bases and J 3 bases; bases outside gene matches: 4. CDR3 length equals 14 residues. The CDR3 reads CASRKQGDNQPQHF. The CDR3 bases are TGTGCCAGCAGAAAACAGGGGGACAATCAGCCCCAGCATTTT.